The 10 T cell receptor beta chains listed next were all sequenced from one sample in a study of lymphopenia after photon versus proton radiotherapy. Libraries were prepared by immunoSEQ multiplex PCR; TCRdb keeps only in-frame clonotypes and omits some of them. Of about 33,000 clones listed, about 90% are singletons. The sequencing used peripheral blood, collected from a patient treated with photon-based radiotherapy. The receptors were sampled from a woman aged 50 to 60 with pancreatic cancer.

The V and J genes are TRBV11-2 and TRBJ1-3; weak D call: TRBD1 (5 bases). V shed 2 bases and J shed 8 bases, with 16 bases lying between them. The CDR3 spans 15 residues. Per germline, CDR1 SGHAT and CDR2 FQNNGV. The CDR3 sequence is CASSLIRDSEDTIYF. As DNA, the CDR3 is TGTGCCAGCAGCTTAATTCGGGACTCCGAGGACACCATATATTTT.

The chain couples TRBV28 to TRBJ2-7, with 7 bases fitting TRBD2. The V segment lost 3 bases and the J segment 6 bases; nucleotides outside the gene matches: 5. The V gene's germline CDR1 is MDHEN and CDR2 SYDVKM. This CDR3 contains 13 residues. The CDR3 coding sequence is TGTGCCAGCAGTTTGGGGAGGGTCAGCGAGCAGTACTTC. Translating it yields CASSLGRVSEQYF.

Notes on this clone: Other DNA sequences in the sample encode the same CDR3. The V gene is TRBV19, the J gene TRBJ1-1; the D is unclear. V lost 3 bases and J lost 8, with 7 bases in between. In germline, CDR1 is LNHDA, CDR2 SQIVND (reference sequence). The CDR3 loop spans 11 amino acids. The CDR3 nucleotides read TGTGCCAGTAGTATCCAGTCGGAAGCTTTCTTT. Encoded protein: CASSIQSEAFF. Full variable domain (remainder filled in from reference TRBV19 and TRBJ1-1): DGGITQSPKYLFRKEGQNVTLSCEQNLNHDAMYWYRQDPGQGLRLIYYSQIVNDFQKGDIAEGYSVSREKKESFPLTVTSAQKNPTAFYLCASSIQSEAFFGQGTRLTVV.

V and J are TRBV2 and TRBJ2-2, with 8 bases fitting TRBD2. This CDR3 has 16 residues. J lost 5 bases, V lost 6 bases, and 11 bases had no gene match. Germline V lookup: CDR1 SNHLY, CDR2 FYNNEI. CDR3 DNA: TGTGCCAGCAGAAGGGGGGGGACTAGTCGGACCGGGGAGCTGTTTTTT. It specifies CASRRGGTSRTGELFF. The full variable domain, rest sourced from reference TRBV2 and TRBJ2-2, is EPEVTQTPSHQVTQMGQEVILRCVPISNHLYFYWYRQILGQKVEFLVSFYNNEISEKSEIFDDQFSVERPDGSNFTLKIRSTKLEDSAMYFCASRRGGTSRTGELFFGEGSRLTVL.

This chain uses TRBV10-1 with TRBJ2-3; 15 nucleotides line up with TRBD2. In germline, CDR1 is WNHNN, CDR2 SYGVQD (reference sequence). Losses at the gene ends were 2 bases for V and 4 bases for J; bases not matched to a gene: 7. There are 18 residues in the CDR3. CDR3 residues: CASSEIGLAGGRPDTQYF. The CDR3 DNA reads as TGCGCCAGCAGTGAGATCGGACTAGCGGGAGGGAGGCCAGATACGCAGTATTTT.

This rearrangement joins TRBV5-1 to TRBJ2-7; TRBD2 might be the D (5 bases). Germline CDR1 reads SGHRS; CDR2 reads YFSETQ. The CDR3 has 16 amino acids. V lost 0 bases, J lost 0 bases, and 13 bases lay in between. The CDR3 loop is CASSLDSSYSSYEQYF. CDR3 sequence (DNA): TGCGCCAGCAGCTTGGATTCTAGCTATAGCTCCTACGAGCAGTACTTC.

This chain links TRBV19 with TRBJ2-3; 10 bases are shared with TRBD1. From germline, CDR1 is LNHDA and CDR2 SQIVND (reference sequence). The CDR3 loop spans 14 amino acids. J lost 4 bases, V lost 6 bases, and 4 bases had no gene match. This CDR3 reads CASSPGQGSDTQYF. The DNA of the CDR3 is TGTGCCAGTAGCCCGGGACAGGGGTCAGATACGCAGTATTTT.

The chain couples TRBV19 to TRBJ1-2, with 7 nucleotides matching TRBD1. CDR1 and CDR2 from the germline V gene are LNHDA and SQIVND (reference sequence). This CDR3 is 13 amino acids long. After removal of 5 bases from V and 4 bases from J, the junction contained 4 bases not matched to a gene. The CDR3 loop is CASSPDRAYGYTF. The DNA of the CDR3 is TGTGCCAGTAGTCCCGACAGGGCCTATGGCTACACCTTC.

In this sample, this clone turned up once. The chain has TRBV6-5 and TRBJ1-2, with D hard to call. CDR3 length equals 14 residues. Germline-derived CDR1 and CDR2 are MNHEY and SVGAGI. Trimming removed 10 bases from V and 8 bases from J, with 23 bases in between. This CDR3 reads CATSRTGSNRGYTF. The CDR3 nucleotides are TGTGCCACCTCCCGGACCGGGAGCAATCGGGGCTACACCTTC.

The chain links TRBV6-6 to TRBJ2-7, with 7 bases fitting TRBD1. Trimming cost V 0 bases and J 7 bases; bases outside gene matches: 12. The germline gives CDR1 MNHNY, CDR2 SVGAGI (reference sequence). CDR3 length: 16 amino acids. CDR3 DNA sequence: TGTGCCAGCAGTTACTCGAGCGGCCAGGGGGTAAGGGAGCAGTACTTC. Protein: CASSYSSGQGVREQYF.